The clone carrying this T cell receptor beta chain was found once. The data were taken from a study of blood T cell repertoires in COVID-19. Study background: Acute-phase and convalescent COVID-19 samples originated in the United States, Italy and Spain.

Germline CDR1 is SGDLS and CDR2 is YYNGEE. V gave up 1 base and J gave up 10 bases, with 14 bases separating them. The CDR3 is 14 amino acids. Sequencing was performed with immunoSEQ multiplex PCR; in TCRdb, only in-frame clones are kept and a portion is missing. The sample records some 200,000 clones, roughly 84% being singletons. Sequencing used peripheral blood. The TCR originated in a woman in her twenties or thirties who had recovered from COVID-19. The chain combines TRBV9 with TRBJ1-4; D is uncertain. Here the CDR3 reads CASSVTRLTRKLFF. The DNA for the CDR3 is TGTGCCAGCAGCGTAACTCGCCTTACGAGAAAACTGTTTTTT.